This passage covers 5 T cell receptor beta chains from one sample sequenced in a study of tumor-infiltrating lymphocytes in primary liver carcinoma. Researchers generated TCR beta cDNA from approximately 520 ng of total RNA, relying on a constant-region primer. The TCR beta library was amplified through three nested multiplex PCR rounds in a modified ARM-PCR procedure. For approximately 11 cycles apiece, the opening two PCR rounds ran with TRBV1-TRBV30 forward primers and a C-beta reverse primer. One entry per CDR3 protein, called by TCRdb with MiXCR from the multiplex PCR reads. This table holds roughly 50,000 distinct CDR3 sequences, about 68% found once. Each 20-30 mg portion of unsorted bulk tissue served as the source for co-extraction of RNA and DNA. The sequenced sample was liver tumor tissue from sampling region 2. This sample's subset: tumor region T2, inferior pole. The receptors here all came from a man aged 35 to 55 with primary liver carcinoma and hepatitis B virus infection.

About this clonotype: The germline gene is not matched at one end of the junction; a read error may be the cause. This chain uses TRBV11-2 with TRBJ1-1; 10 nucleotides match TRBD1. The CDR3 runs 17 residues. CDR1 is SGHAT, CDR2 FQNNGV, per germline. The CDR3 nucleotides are TGTGCCAGCAGTCGAAAGGGGGGACAGGGGTTCGGCACTGAAGCATTCTTT. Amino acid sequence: CASSRKGGQGFGTEAFF.

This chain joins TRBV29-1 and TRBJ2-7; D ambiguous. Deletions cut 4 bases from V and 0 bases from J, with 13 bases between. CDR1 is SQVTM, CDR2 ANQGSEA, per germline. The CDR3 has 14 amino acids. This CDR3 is CSVGRSAISYEQYF. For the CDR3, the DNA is TGCAGCGTTGGAAGGTCAGCCATCTCCTACGAGCAGTACTTC.

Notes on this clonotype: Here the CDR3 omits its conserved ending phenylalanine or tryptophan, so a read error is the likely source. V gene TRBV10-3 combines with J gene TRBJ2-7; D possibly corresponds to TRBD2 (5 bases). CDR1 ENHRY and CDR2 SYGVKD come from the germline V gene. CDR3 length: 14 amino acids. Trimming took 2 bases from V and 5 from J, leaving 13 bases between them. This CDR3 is CAISERGREDEQYS. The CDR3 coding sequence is TGTGCCATCAGTGAGCGGGGAAGAGAGGACGAGCAGTACTCC.

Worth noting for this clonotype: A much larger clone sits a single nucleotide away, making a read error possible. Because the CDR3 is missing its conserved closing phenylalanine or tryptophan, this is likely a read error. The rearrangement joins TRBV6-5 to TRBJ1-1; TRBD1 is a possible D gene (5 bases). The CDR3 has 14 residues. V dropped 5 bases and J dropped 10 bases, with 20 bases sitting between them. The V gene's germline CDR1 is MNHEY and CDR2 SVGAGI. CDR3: CASSNQGVRAGAFL. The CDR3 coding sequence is TGTGCCAGCAGTAATCAGGGAGTGAGGGCTGGAGCTTTCCTT.

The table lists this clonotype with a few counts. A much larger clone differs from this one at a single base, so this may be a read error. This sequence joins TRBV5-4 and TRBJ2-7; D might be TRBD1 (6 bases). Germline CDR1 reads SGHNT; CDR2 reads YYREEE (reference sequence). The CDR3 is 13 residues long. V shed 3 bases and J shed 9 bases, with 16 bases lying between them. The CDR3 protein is CASSSSGADGQYF. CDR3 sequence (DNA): TGTGCCAGCAGCTCCTCAGGGGCAGATGGGCAGTACTTC.